This T cell receptor (beta chain) is drawn from a study of molecular identifiers for immune sequencing clone quantification. This CDR3 has 14 residues. V was trimmed by 3 bases and J by 3 bases, leaving 11 bases between them. Study-level results: The study reportedly detected spiked Jurkat TCR RNA from one cell among 990,000 or so naive cells. The share of molecules held by clones above 20 RNA copies was over 99% in effector cells and under 1% in naive cells.

Preparation methods for the bulk TCR libraries were those previously described, with listed TCR primers. TCRdb recomputed calls from the PCR reads with MiXCR, one row per CDR3 protein. Of approximately 680,000 distinct CDR3 sequences in the sample, approximately 24% are singletons; the top ten hold 0.7% to 0.95%. Between roughly 17,000 and 1,000,000 sorted cells, with 10%, 30% or 50% RNA, yielded naive CD8 libraries. This clonotype was counted between two and nine times. Its antigen is not known. V and J are TRBV12-3 or TRBV12-4 and TRBJ1-1; no definite D call. The sample comprised naive CD8+ T cells from blood, with Jurkat cell RNA spiked in. This sample's subset: FACS-sorted CD8+CD4-CCR7+CD45RA+ naive T cells. This TCR came from a human donor in good health. Some libraries in this study had Jurkat cell RNA spiked in. The CDR3 protein is CASSLTVGDTEAFF. DNA of the CDR3: TGTGCCAGCAGTTTGACGGTTGGAGACACTGAAGCTTTCTTT.